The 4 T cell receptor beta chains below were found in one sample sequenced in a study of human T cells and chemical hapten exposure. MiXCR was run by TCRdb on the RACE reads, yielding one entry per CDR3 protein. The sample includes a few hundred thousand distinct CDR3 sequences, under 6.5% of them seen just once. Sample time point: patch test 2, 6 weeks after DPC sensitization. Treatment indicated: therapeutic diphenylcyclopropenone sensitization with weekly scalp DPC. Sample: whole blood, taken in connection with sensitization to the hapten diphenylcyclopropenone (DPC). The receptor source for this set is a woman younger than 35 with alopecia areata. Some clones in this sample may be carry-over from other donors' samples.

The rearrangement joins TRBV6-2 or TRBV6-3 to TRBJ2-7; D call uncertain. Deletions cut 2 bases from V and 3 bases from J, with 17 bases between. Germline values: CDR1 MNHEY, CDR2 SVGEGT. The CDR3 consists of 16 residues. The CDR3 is CASSYGPPPWSYEQYF. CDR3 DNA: TGTGCCAGCAGTTACGGACCCCCCCCTTGGAGCTACGAGCAGTACTTC.

CDR3 region: CASSQGVPGLAGGETQYF. The CDR3 region has the DNA TGCGCCAGCAGCCAAGGGGTCCCGGGACTAGCGGGGGGGGAGACCCAGTACTTC. The chain couples TRBV4-3 to TRBJ2-5, with 16 positions matching TRBD2. This CDR3 is 18 amino acids long. J was trimmed by 5 bases and V by 1 base; bases with no gene match: 7. Looked up from germline, CDR1 is LGHNA and CDR2 is YSLEER.

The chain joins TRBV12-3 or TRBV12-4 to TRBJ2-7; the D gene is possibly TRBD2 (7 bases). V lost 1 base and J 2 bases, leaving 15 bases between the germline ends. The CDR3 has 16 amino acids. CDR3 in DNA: TGTGCCAGCAGTTTAGTTGGCGGGGGCGCGGCCTACGAGCAGTACTTC. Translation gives CASSLVGGGAAYEQYF.

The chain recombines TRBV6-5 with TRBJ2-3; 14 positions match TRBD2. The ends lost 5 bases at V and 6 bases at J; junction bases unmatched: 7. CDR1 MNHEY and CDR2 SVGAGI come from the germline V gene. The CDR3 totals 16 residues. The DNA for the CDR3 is TGTGCCAGCAGTACATCGACTAGCGGGGGGGCTGATACGCAGTATTTT. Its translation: CASSTSTSGGADTQYF.